The count of the clone carrying this TCR beta chain is one. The data were taken from a study of blood T cell repertoires in COVID-19. The overall study: Acute and convalescent COVID-19 specimens originated in the United States, Italy and Spain. The cDNA or gDNA used as material had been derived from T cells, B-cell-depleted T cells, or PBMCs.

Authors' methods: The authors estimated nucleated cell counts from reference gene primer amplification. TCRdb keeps only in-frame clones here, not all; method: immunoSEQ multiplex PCR. V and J calls and clone size are as listed in that table; D and trimming were resolved from the DNA. This table has some 140,000 clones, around 87% appearing once. The germline V gene has CDR1 SNHLY and CDR2 FYNNEI. The CDR3 covers 13 residues. V was cut by 8 bases and J by 2 bases, with 12 bases left in between. The receptor comes from a woman aged 45-59 years who had recovered from COVID-19. Material: peripheral blood. The chain carries TRBV2 and TRBJ2-5; D uncertain. The CDR3 sequence: CASFYTPQETQYF. The CDR3 bases are TGTGCCAGCTTCTATACCCCGCAAGAGACCCAGTACTTC.